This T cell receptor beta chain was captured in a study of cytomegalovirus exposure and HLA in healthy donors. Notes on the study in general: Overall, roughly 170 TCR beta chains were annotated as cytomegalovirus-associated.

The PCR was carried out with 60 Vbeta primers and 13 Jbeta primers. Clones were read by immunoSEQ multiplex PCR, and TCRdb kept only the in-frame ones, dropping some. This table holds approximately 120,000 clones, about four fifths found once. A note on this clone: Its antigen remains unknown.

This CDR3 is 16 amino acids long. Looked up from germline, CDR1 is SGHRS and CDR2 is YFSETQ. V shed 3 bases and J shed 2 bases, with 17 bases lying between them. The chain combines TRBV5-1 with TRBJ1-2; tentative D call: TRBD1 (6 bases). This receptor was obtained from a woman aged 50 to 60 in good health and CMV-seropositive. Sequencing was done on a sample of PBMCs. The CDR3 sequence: CASSSRVGQTNYGYTF. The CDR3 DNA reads TGCGCCAGCAGCTCGAGGGTTGGACAGACGAACTATGGCTACACCTTC.